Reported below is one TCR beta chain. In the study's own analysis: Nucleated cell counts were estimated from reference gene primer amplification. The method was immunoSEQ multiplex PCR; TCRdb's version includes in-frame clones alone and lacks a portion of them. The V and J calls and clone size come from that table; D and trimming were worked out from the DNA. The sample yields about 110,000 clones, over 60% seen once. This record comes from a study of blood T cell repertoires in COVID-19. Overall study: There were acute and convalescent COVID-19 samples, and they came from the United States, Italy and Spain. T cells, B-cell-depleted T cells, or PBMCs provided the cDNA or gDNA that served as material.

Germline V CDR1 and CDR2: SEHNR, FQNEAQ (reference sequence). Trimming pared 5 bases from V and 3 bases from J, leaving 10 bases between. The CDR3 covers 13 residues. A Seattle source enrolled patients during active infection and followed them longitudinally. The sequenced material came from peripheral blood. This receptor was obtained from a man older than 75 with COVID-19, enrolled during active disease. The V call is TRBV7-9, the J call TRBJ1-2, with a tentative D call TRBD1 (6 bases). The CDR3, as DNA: TGTGCCAGCAGCGGACAGCCCGACTATGGCTACACCTTC. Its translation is CASSGQPDYGYTF.